A single sample gave rise to the 12 T cell receptor beta chains below, sequenced in a study of B cell selection in AIRE deficiency. The method was immunoSEQ multiplex PCR; TCRdb's version includes in-frame clones alone and lacks a portion of them. The data hold 20,000 to 30,000 clones, with approximately 92% observed a single time. Regulatory T cells were sorted as CD4+CD25hiCD127low/negative cells. The sequenced sample was CD4+CD25+ Tregs sorted from PBMCs. The receptors were gathered from a human donor in good health.

V usage is TRBV7-2 and J usage is TRBJ1-5; TRBD1 might be the D (5 bases). The CDR3 has 15 amino acids. Trimming took 5 bases from V and 10 from J, leaving 21 bases between them. Germline loops: CDR1 SGHTA, CDR2 FQGNSA. The CDR3 coding sequence is TGTGCCAGCAGCCAGGAGGGGAGGAGCCTGGGACCCCAGCATTTT. Its translation is CASSQEGRSLGPQHF.

This clone was counted once. The chain employs TRBV15 and TRBJ2-1; tentative D call: TRBD2 (6 bases). Germline CDR1 LNHNV, CDR2 YYDKDF (reference sequence). The V end was cut by 5 bases, the J end by 4 bases, with 12 bases between. This CDR3 is built from 14 residues. The CDR3 DNA sequence: TGTGCCACCAGCGTAGGACTACATTACAATGAGCAGTTCTTC. Translating gives CATSVGLHYNEQFF.

The CDR3 here is CASSEQGRVVLTF. The CDR3, as DNA: TGTGCCAGCAGTGAACAGGGACGGGTCGTCCTGACTTTC. V is TRBV2 and J is TRBJ2-6, with D possibly called TRBD1 or TRBD2 (5 bases each). Germline CDR1 is SNHLY and CDR2 is FYNNEI. The V end lost 2 bases, the J end lost 12 bases, and 11 bases lay between the germline ends. The CDR3 totals 13 residues.

V and J are TRBV7-2 and TRBJ2-5; 12 bases line up with TRBD2. Germline V CDR1 and CDR2: SGHTA, FQGNSA. V lost 3 bases to trimming and J lost 4 bases; unmatched junction nucleotides: 3. This CDR3 has 15 amino acids. The CDR3 sequence: CASSFASGGAETQYF. The CDR3 DNA reads TGTGCCAGCAGCTTTGCTAGCGGGGGGGCAGAGACCCAGTACTTC.

The chain is built from TRBV5-1 and TRBJ2-7; the D gene could be TRBD1 or TRBD2 (5 bases each). The CDR3 runs to 13 residues. Germline assignment: CDR1 SGHRS and CDR2 YFSETQ. V was cut by 3 bases and J by 5 bases, with 12 bases left in between. The chain's CDR3 is CASSYQGRNEQYF. The CDR3, as DNA: TGCGCCAGCAGCTACCAGGGACGCAACGAGCAGTACTTC.

As DNA, the CDR3 is TGTGCCAGCAGTTACGGGGACAGGGCTGGCTACACCTTC. Its protein product is CASSYGDRAGYTF. This chain joins TRBV6-5 and TRBJ1-2; 9 positions agree with TRBD1. J gave up 7 bases and V 2 bases, and 2 bases lay outside the gene matches. CDR1 and CDR2 (germline): MNHEY, SVGAGI. This CDR3 has 13 amino acids.

This chain links TRBV5-6 with TRBJ1-4; unclear D gene. V was pared by 0 bases and J by 6 bases, with 9 bases between. Germline V gives CDR1 SGHDT, CDR2 YYEEEE. The CDR3 extends over 14 amino acids. CDR3: CASSLAGRYEKLFF. CDR3 coding DNA: TGTGCCAGCAGCTTGGCGGGGAGGTATGAAAAACTGTTTTTT.

The chain couples TRBV7-9 to TRBJ2-5; maybe TRBD1 (6 bases). The CDR3 covers 15 residues. V was cut by 5 bases and J by 2 bases, with 15 bases left in between. The germline CDR1 and CDR2 sequences are SEHNR and FQNEAQ (reference sequence). CDR3 in amino acids: CASSRWGRGQETQYF. The DNA of the CDR3 is TGTGCCAGCAGCAGATGGGGCAGGGGACAAGAGACCCAGTACTTC.

The rearrangement uses TRBV29-1 and TRBJ2-2; D is unresolved. V was cut by 6 bases and J by 6 bases, with 11 bases left in between. Germline-derived CDR1 and CDR2 are SQVTM and ANQGSEA. The CDR3 contains 12 residues. The CDR3, as DNA: TGCAGCGTGCGCCGTGGGGCCGGGGAGCTGTTTTTT. The encoded protein is CSVRRGAGELFF.

The J gene is TRBJ1-4, the V gene TRBV7-9, with D perhaps matching TRBD1 (5 bases). This CDR3 is 16 amino acids long. V was pared by 4 bases and J by 8 bases, with 20 bases between. Germline values: CDR1 SEHNR, CDR2 FQNEAQ (reference sequence). The CDR3 spells CASSSTQGRVEEKLFF. Here the CDR3 DNA reads TGTGCCAGCAGCTCGACGCAGGGTAGGGTCGAGGAAAAACTGTTTTTT.

The chain links TRBV7-6 to TRBJ1-3; 10 nucleotides line up with TRBD1. V lost 5 bases, J lost 2 bases, and 6 bases stayed unmatched. Per the germline V gene, CDR1 is SGHVS and CDR2 is FNYEAQ. The CDR3 consists of 16 residues. The CDR3 spells CASSARTGGAGNTIYF. DNA for the CDR3: TGTGCCAGCAGCGCTCGGACAGGGGGAGCTGGAAACACCATATATTTT.

J is TRBJ2-3 and V is TRBV13; TRBD2 is a possible D gene (6 bases). Trimming took off 5 bases at V and 6 bases at J, with 18 bases between the two ends. CDR3 length equals 15 residues. In germline, CDR1 is PRHDT, CDR2 FYEKMQ (reference sequence). This CDR3 reads CASSPLRGRFDTQYF. CDR3 DNA sequence: TGTGCCAGCAGCCCCCTGCGAGGGAGGTTTGATACGCAGTATTTT.